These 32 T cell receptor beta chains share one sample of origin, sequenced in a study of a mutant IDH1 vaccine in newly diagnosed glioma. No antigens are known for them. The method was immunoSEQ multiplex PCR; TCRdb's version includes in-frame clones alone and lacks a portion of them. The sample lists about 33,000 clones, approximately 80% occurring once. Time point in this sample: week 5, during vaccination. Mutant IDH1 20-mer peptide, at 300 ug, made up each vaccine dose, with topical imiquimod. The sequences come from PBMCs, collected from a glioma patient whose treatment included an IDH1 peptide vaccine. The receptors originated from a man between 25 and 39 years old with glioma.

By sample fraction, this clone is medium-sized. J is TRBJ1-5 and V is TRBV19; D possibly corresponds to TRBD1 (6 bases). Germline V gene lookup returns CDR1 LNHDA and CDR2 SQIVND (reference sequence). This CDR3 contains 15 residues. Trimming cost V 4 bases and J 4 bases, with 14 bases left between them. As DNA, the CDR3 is TGTGCCAGTAGTACCAGCAGGGGAAGGAATCAGCCCCAGCATTTT. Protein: CASSTSRGRNQPQHF.

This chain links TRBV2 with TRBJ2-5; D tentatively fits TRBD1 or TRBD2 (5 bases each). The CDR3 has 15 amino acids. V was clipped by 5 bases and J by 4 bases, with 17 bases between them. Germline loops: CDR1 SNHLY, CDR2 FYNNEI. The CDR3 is CASSPPGRVGETQYF. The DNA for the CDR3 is TGTGCCAGCAGTCCCCCGGGACGGGTCGGAGAGACCCAGTACTTC.

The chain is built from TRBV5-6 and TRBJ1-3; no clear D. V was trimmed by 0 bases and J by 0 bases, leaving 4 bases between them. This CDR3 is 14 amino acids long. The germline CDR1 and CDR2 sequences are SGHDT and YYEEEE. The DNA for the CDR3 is TGTGCCAGCAGCTTGGGGAACTCTGGAAACACCATATATTTT. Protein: CASSLGNSGNTIYF. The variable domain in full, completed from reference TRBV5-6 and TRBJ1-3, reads DAGVTQSPTHLIKTRGQQVTLRCSPKSGHDTVSWYQQALGQGPQFIFQYYEEEERQRGNFPDRFSGHQFPNYSSELNVNALLLGDSALYLCASSLGNSGNTIYFGEGSWLTVV.

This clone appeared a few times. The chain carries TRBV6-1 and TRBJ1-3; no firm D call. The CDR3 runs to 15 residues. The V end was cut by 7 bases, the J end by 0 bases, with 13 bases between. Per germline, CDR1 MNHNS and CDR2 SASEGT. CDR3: CASILVAGSGNTIYF. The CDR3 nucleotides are TGTGCCAGCATTTTAGTAGCGGGCTCTGGAAACACCATATATTTT.

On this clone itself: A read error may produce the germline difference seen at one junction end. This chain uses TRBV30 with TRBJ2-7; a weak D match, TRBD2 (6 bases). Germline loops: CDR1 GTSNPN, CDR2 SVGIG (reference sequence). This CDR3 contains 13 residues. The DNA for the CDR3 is TGTGCCTGCAGTGCGGGGACGACCTACGAGCAGTACTTC. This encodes CACSAGTTYEQYF.

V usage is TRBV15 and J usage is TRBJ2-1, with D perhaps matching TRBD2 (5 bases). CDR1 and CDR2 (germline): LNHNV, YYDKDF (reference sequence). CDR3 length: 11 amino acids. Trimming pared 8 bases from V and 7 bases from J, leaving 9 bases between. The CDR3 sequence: CATRTENEQFF. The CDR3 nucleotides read TGTGCCACCCGGACTGAGAATGAGCAGTTCTTC.

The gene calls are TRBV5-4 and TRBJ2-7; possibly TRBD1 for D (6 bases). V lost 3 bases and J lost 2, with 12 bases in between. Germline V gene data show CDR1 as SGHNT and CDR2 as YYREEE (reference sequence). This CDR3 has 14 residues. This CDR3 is CASSYRDTTYEQYF. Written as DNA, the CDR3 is TGTGCCAGCAGCTACCGGGACACCACCTACGAGCAGTACTTC.

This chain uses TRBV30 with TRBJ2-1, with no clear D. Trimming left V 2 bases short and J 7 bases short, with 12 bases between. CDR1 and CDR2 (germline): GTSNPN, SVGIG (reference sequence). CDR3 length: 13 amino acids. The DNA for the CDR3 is TGTGCCTGGAGTATAGGGCCTCCAAATGAGCAGTTCTTC. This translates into CAWSIGPPNEQFF.

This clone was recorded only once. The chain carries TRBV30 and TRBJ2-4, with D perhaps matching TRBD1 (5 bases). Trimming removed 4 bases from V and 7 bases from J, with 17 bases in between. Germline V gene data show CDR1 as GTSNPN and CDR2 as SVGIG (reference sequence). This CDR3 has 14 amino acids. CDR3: CAWNSGQGFNIQYF. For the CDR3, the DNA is TGTGCCTGGAATTCTGGACAAGGCTTTAACATTCAGTACTTC.

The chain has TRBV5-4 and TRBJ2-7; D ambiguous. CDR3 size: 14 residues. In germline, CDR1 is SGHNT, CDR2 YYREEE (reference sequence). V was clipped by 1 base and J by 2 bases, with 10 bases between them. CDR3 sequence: CASSLSGVTYEQYF. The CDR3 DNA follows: TGTGCCAGCAGCTTGTCTGGCGTGACCTACGAGCAGTACTTC.

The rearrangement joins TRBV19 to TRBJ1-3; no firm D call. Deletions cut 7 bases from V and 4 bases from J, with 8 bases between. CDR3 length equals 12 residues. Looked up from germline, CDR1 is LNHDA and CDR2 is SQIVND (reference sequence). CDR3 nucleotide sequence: TGTGCCAGTACTTACGAAGGAAACACCATATATTTT. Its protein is CASTYEGNTIYF.

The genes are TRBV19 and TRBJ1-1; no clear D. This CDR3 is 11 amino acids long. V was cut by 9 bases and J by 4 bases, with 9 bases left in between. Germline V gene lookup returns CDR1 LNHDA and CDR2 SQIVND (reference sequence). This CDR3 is CASHVGTEAFF. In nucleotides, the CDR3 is TGTGCCAGCCACGTGGGCACTGAAGCTTTCTTT.

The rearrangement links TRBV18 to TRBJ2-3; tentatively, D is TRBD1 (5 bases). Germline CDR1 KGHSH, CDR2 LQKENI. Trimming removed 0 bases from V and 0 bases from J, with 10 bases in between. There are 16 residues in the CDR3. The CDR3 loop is CASSPPQGLSTDTQYF. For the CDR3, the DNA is TGTGCCAGCTCACCACCCCAGGGTCTCAGCACAGATACGCAGTATTTT. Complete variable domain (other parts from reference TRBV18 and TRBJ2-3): NAGVMQNPRHLVRRRGQEARLRCSPMKGHSHVYWYRQLPEEGLKFMVYLQKENIIDESGMPKERFSAEFPKEGPSILRIQQVVRGDSAAYFCASSPPQGLSTDTQYFGPGTRLTVL.

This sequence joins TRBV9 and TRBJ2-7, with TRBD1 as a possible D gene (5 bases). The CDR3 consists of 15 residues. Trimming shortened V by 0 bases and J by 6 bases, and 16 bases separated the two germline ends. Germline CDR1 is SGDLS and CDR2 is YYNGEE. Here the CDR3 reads CASSVASPGLGEQYF. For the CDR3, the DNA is TGTGCCAGCAGCGTAGCCTCGCCAGGGCTAGGCGAGCAGTACTTC.

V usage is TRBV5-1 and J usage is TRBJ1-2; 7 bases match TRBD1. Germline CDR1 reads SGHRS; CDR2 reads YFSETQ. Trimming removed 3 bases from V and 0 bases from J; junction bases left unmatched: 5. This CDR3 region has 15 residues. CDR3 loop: CASSSRQGANYGYTF. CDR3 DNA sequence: TGCGCCAGCAGCTCCCGACAGGGTGCTAACTATGGCTACACCTTC.

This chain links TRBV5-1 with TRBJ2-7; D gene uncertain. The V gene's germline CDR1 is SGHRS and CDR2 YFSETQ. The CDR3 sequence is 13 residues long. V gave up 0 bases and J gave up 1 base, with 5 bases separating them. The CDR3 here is CASSLAESYEQYF. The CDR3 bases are TGCGCCAGCAGCTTGGCGGAGTCCTACGAGCAGTACTTC.

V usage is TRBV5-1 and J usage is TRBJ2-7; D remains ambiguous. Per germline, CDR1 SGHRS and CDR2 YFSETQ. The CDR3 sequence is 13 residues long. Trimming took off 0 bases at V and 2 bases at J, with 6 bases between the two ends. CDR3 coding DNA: TGCGCCAGCAGCTTGGACGGAACCTACGAGCAGTACTTC. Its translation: CASSLDGTYEQYF.

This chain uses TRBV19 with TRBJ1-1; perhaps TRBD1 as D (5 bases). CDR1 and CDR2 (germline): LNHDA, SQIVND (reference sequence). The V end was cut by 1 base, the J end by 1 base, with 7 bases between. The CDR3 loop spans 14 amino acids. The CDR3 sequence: CASSIVTGNTEAFF. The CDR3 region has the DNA TGTGCCAGTAGTATAGTCACAGGGAACACTGAAGCTTTCTTT.

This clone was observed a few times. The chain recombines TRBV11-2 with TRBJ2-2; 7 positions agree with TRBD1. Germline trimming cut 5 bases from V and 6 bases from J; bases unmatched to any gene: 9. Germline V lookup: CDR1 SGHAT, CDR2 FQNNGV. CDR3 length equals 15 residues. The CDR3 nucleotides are TGTGCCAGCAGCCAGGACAGGCGAGGAGCCGGGGAGCTGTTTTTT. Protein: CASSQDRRGAGELFF.

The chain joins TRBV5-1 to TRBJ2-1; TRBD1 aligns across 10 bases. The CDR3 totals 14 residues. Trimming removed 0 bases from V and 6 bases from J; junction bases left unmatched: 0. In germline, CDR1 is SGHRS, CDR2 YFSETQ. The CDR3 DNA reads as TGCGCCAGCAGCTTGGGACAGGGGGCCAATGAGCAGTTCTTC. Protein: CASSLGQGANEQFF. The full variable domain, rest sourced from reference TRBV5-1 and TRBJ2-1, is KAGVTQTPRYLIKTRGQQVTLSCSPISGHRSVSWYQQTPGQGLQFLFEYFSETQRNKGNFPGRFSGRQFSNSRSEMNVSTLELGDSALYLCASSLGQGANEQFFGPGTRLTVL.

CDR3 sequence: CASSSGGLSSYEQYF. The CDR3 coding sequence is TGTGCCAGCAGCTCCGGGGGGTTGAGCTCCTACGAGCAGTACTTC. The chain uses TRBV5-4 and TRBJ2-7; 7 bases map to TRBD2. The ends lost 3 bases at V and 0 bases at J; junction bases unmatched: 6. The germline V gene encodes CDR1 SGHNT and CDR2 YYREEE (reference sequence). CDR3 length: 15 residues.

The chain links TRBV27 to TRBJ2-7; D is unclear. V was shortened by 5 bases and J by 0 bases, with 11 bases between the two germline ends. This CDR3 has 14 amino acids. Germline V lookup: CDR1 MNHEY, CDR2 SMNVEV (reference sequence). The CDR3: CASSPQLSSYEQYF. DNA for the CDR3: TGTGCCAGCAGTCCACAGCTTAGCTCCTACGAGCAGTACTTC.

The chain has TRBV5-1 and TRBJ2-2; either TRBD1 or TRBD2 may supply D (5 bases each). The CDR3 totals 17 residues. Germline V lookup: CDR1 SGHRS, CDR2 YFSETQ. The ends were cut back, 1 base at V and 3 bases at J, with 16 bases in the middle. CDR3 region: CASSLSPGTAYTGELFF. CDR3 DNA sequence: TGCGCCAGCAGCTTGAGCCCCGGGACGGCGTACACCGGGGAGCTGTTTTTT.

CDR3 sequence reads: CASSSFPGQGYEPQHF. CDR3 nucleotide sequence: TGTGCCAGCAGTTCTTTTCCGGGACAGGGGTACGAGCCCCAGCATTTT. The chain has TRBV6-5 and TRBJ1-5; 10 bases are shared with TRBD1. This CDR3 is 16 amino acids long. CDR1 and CDR2 (germline): MNHEY, SVGAGI. J was trimmed by 8 bases and V by 4 bases; bases with no gene match: 11.

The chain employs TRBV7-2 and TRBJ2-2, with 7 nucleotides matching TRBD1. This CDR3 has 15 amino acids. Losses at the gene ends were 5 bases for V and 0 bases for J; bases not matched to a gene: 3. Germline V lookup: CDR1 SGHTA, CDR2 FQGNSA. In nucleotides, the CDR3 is TGTGCCAGCAGCCAGGGGGTAACGAACACCGGGGAGCTGTTTTTT. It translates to CASSQGVTNTGELFF.

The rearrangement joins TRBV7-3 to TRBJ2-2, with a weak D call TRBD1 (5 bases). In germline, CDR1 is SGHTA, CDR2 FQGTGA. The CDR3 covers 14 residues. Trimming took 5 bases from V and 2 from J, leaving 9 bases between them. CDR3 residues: CASSPTDNTGELFF. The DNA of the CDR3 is TGTGCCAGCAGCCCGACAGACAACACCGGGGAGCTGTTTTTT.

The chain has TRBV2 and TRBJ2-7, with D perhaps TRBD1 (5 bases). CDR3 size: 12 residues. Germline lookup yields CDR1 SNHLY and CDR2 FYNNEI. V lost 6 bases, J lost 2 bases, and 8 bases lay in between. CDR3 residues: CASRGQTYEQYF. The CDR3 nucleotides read TGTGCCAGCAGGGGGCAGACCTACGAGCAGTACTTC.

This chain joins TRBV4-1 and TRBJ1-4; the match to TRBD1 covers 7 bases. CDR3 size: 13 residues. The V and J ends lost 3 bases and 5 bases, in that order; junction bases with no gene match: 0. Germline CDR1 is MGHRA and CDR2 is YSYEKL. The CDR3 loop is CASSQGQNEKLFF. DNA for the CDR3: TGCGCCAGCAGCCAGGGACAGAATGAAAAACTGTTTTTT.

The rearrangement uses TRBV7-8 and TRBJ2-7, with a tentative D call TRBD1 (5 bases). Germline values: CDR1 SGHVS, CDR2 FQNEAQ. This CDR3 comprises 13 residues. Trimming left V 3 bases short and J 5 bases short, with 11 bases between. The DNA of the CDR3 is TGTGCCAGCAGCTTTCCCAGGGAACACGAGCAGTACTTC. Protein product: CASSFPREHEQYF.

The CDR3 DNA is TGCGCCAGCAGCTCGGTAGCCTTCCGCGAACCAACTAATGAAAAACTGTTTTTT. It specifies CASSSVAFREPTNEKLFF. This chain connects TRBV4-1 to TRBJ1-4; D is unresolved. The V and J ends lost 5 bases and 0 bases respectively, with 19 bases between them. Germline loops: CDR1 MGHRA, CDR2 YSYEKL. The CDR3 consists of 18 residues.

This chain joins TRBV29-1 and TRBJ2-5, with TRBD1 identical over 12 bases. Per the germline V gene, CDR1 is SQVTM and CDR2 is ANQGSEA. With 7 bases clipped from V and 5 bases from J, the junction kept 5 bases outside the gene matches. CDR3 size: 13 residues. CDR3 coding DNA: TGCAGCGGAGGGACAGGGGGCAGGGAGACCCAGTACTTC. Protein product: CSGGTGGRETQYF.

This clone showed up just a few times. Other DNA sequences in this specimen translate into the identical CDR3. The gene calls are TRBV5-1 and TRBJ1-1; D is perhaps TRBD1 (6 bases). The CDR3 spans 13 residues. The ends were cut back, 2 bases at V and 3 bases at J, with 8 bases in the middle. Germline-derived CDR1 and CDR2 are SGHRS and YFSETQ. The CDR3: CASSLQGDTEAFF. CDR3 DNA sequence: TGCGCCAGCAGCTTACAGGGCGACACTGAAGCTTTCTTT.